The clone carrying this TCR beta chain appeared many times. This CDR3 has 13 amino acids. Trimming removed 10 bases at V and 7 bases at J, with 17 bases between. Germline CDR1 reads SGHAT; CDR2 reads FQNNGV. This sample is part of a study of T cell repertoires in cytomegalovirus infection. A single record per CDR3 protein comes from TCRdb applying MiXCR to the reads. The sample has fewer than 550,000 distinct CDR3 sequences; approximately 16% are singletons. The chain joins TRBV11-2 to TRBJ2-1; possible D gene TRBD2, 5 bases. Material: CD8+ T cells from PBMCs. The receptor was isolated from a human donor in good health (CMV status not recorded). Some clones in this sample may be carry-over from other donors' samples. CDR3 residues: CAIAYGPWNEQFF. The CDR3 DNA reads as TGTGCCATAGCGTACGGCCCGTGGAATGAGCAGTTCTTC.